A single TCR beta chain is shown here with its context. This clone was observed a few times. The specificity of this receptor is unknown. Base qualities are missing; no much larger clone stands one base away. The method was the immunoSEQ multiplex PCR assay. In TCRdb, the immuneACCESS table is reduced to in-frame sequences with V and J assigned. These tables do not hold every clone; where another copy was compared, an unresolved V gene accounts for under half, and the others remain unexplained. Here the sample has around 70,000 clones; 60% to 80% occur a single time. The ten biggest clones cover 16% of the sample. The CDR3 measures 15 amino acids from cysteine to phenylalanine. Left in the record is the CDR3 DNA by itself, 45 bases read in frame from the first base. CDR1 SGHRS and CDR2 YFSETQ were looked up in the germline V gene. Ends trimmed: V by 3 bases, J by 3 bases; bases unmatched to a gene: 8.

Focal radiation therapy combined with CTLA-4 blockade (ipilimumab) was tested in patients with chemo-refractory metastatic non-small-cell lung cancer. These data come from a study of radiotherapy plus CTLA-4 blockade in lung cancer listed by TCRdb under 2018. Study-level background: Among the enrolled patients, approximately 18% had an objective response, and approximately 33% reached disease control. What the work shows at the level of the full study, not this receptor alone: After treatment with radiotherapy and ipilimumab, TCR clones that originated in tumors expanded in peripheral blood. Increased serum interferon-beta after radiation, together with early dynamic changes in blood T cell clones, were reported to be the strongest predictors of response.

This TCR was recovered from a human donor with non-small cell lung cancer whose response to radiotherapy plus ipilimumab could not be evaluated. Some clones in this sample may be carry-over from other donors' samples. This specimen consisted of peripheral blood, obtained from a patient treated with radiotherapy plus ipilimumab. Recombination connected TRBV5-1 to TRBJ1-1; TRBD1 fits 7 bases in the junction. The CDR3 amino acid sequence is: CASSSPDRADTEAFF. The sequence in DNA is TGCGCCAGCAGCTCCCCTGACAGGGCGGACACTGAAGCTTTCTTT.